This T cell receptor (beta chain) was observed in a study of CD8+ T cells in alopecia areata. Notes on the study in general: Uncertainty remains about how baseline CD8+ expansion links to response, with one nonresponder.

Notes on this clone: Its antigen is as yet unknown.

After isolation, RNA underwent reverse transcription to generate cDNA as the sequencing template. The method was immunoSEQ multiplex PCR; TCRdb's version includes in-frame clones alone and lacks a portion of them. The table has 180,000 or so clones, around half seen once. Treatment reported: oral pan-JAK inhibitor, 5-10 mg twice daily. V lost 0 bases, J lost 7 bases, and 7 bases lay in between. Germline V gene sequence: CDR1 SQVTM, CDR2 ANQGSEA. This CDR3 is 12 amino acids long. The gene calls are TRBV29-1 and TRBJ1-3; D call uncertain. This material consisted of CD8+ T cells sorted from blood, taken at week 24, from a patient treated with tofacitinib. This TCR was sampled from a human donor with alopecia areata. CDR3: CSVEDLGNTIYF. As DNA, the CDR3 is TGCAGCGTTGAAGATCTTGGGAACACCATATATTTT.